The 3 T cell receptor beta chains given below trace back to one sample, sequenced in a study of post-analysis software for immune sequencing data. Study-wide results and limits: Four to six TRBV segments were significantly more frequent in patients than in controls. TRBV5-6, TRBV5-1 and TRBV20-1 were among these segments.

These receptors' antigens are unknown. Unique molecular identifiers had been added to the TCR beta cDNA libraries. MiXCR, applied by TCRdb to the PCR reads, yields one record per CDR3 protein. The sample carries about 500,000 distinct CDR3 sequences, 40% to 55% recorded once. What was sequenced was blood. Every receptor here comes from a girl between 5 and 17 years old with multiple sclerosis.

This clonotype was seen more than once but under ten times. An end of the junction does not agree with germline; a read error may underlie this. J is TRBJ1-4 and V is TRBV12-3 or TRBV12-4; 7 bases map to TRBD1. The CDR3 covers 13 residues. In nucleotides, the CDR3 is TGTGCCAGCAGTCCGGACAGGAATGGAAAACTGTTTTTT. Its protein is CASSPDRNGKLFF.

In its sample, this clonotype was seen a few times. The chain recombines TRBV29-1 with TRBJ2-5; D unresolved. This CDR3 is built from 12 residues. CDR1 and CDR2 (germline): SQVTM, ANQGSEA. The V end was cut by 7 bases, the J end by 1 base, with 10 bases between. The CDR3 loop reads CSAHKVQETQYF. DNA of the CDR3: TGCAGCGCCCATAAGGTCCAAGAGACCCAGTACTTC.

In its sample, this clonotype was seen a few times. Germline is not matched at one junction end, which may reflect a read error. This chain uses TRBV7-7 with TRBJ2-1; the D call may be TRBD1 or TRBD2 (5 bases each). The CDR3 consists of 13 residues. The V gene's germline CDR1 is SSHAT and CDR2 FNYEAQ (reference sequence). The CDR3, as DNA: TGTGCTAGCAGCCGGGACGCCGGGTATGAGCAGTTCTTC. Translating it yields CASSRDAGYEQFF.